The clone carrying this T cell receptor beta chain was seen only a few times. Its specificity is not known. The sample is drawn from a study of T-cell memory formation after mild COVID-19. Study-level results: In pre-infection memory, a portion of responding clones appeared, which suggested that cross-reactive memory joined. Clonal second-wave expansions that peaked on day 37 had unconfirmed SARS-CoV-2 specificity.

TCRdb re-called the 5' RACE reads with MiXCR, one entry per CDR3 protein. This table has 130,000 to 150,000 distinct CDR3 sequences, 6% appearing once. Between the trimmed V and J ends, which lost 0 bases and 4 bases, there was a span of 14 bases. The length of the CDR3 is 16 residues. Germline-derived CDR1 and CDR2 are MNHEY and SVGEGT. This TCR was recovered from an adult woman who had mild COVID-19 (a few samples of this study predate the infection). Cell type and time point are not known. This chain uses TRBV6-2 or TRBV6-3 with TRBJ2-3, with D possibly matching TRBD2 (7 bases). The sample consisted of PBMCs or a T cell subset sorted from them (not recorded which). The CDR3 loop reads CASSYSSGGLADTQYF. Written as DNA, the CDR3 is TGTGCCAGCAGTTACTCGTCCGGGGGGCTCGCAGATACGCAGTATTTT.